The entry below describes one T cell receptor beta chain. There is no known antigen for this receptor. No base quality information exists; no much larger clone differs at one position. The data stem from a study of beta chain features in type 1 diabetes (dated by TCRdb to the late 2010s). Turning to the overall study: Mean age, gender distribution, total cell number and subset yield did not differ between patients and healthy donors. A total of around 110,000,000 sorted cells were examined across all samples, and a strong correlation was observed between cell number per subset and RNA yield. The study compared the TCRB repertoires of sorted circulating CD4+ T cell subsets in recently diagnosed type 1 diabetes patients with those in matched healthy donors. Whereas all 30 or so donors provided naive and central memory subsets, regulatory and stem cell-like memory subsets were isolated from just 8 patients and roughly 8 healthy donors. What the authors observed across the whole study: Fewer insertions and more nucleotide deletions at VDJ recombination sites were observed in patients with type 1 diabetes, implying thymic rearrangement abnormalities. Naive, central memory and regulatory TCRB repertoires appeared to be more similar among patients than among healthy donors. Type 1 diabetes patients showed a moderate but significant shortening of TCRB CDR3 length in all four CD4+ subsets. Sequencing cDNA rather than genomic DNA could over-represent highly expressing activated cells, although activation and CD3 levels did not differ between groups. Because small numbers of individuals were included in the HLA sub-analyses, any influence of HLA type on TCRB rearrangement was left unresolved. PCR might favor shorter templates, but patient and control samples were amplified and corrected together, so any skew would affect both groups equally.

CDR1 and CDR2, looked up from the germline V gene (reference sequence), are MNHEY and SMNVEV. The CDR3, from cysteine to phenylalanine, totals 13 residues. Only the CDR3 portion is preserved as DNA: 39 bases, with reading frame beginning at the first base. The junction shows trimming of 4 bases on V and 8 bases on J, plus 14 bases between the germline ends. Each donor gave one peripheral blood draw, averaging approximately 0.12 L, which was collected into heparinised tubes. Naive, central memory, regulatory and stem cell-like memory CD4+ T cells were sorted on a BD FACSAria II using a panel including CD45RO, CCR7, CD25, CD127, CD95 and CD27. All sorted populations exceeded 95% purity. Right away, PBMCs were isolated by Lymphoprep density gradient centrifugation and were stained directly, with no culture step. So that batch effects would be minimized, each experiment stained and sorted samples in pairs, pairing one healthy donor with one patient.

The entire isolated RNA was reverse transcribed using the High Capacity cDNA Reverse Transcription Kit, and thus expressed TCRB transcripts were sequenced. Deep immunoSEQ sequencing was applied to naive, central memory and regulatory T cell samples, giving an average of roughly 3.3 million total reads per sample. After sorted cells were lysed in RLT buffer, RNA was extracted with DNase-treated RNeasy Micro or Mini kits, with the choice depending on cell number. Each cell subset was processed separately to prevent cross-contamination, with patient and healthy donor samples processed together. The immunoSEQ multiplex PCR was used to amplify TCRB sequences from cDNA, generating 87-bp fragments that spanned the CDR3 region. The amplicons were sequenced using the Illumina HiSeq platform. In the source study's methods: Synthetic template baselines were used to correct PCR bias computationally, reads within Hamming distance 2 were collapsed together, and singletons that could not be merged were discarded. By aligning reads against IMGT, V, D and J genes, CDR3 length, and insertions or deletions at six rearrangement sites were assigned. Within each subset, clonotype counts were normalized to the number of sorted cells before true diversity and Gini coefficients were calculated with the tcR R package. Repertoire sharing was quantified using the overlap coefficient calculated on TCRB nucleotide sequences. Here the immuneACCESS table is served through TCRdb, limited to in-frame sequences with V and J called. Missing clones are a known gap in these copies; in checked studies unresolved V genes cover under half, and the rest lacks a known reason. V and J calls and clone size are given by that table; D and trimming were obtained from the DNA. The sample includes hundreds of thousands of clones, with 14% observed a single time. The ten largest clones take up roughly 7% of the sample.

The receptor was isolated from a man aged 25-45 years in good health. Sequencing was performed on central memory CD4+ T cells from blood. Recombination linked TRBV27 to TRBJ1-2; the D gene cannot be named for sure. The sequenced DNA: TGTGCCAGCAGTTCCCCCTTGGGATCGGGCTACACCTTC. The resulting protein is CASSSPLGSGYTF.